The next 15 T cell receptor beta chains were all read from a single sample in a study of regulatory T cells in long-lasting Graves disease. Described time point: persistent/refractory GD, antithyroid drugs over 5 years with positive TRAb. The TCR library was prepared using RNA isolated from PBMCs. Arm-PCR of CDR3 regions with iRepertoire HTBI primers generated TCR beta libraries. TCRdb used MiXCR to reprocess the multiplex PCR reads, holding one entry per CDR3 protein. The repertoire includes about 470,000 distinct CDR3 sequences, about 20% of them detected once, and 6.5% to 8% sits in the top ten. Sample: peripheral blood mononuclear cells (PBMCs), taken when the disease was refractory, from a patient treated with antithyroid drugs. The source is a female donor with Graves disease.

This clonotype has more than one count but fewer than ten. The chain joins TRBV6-9 to TRBJ1-5; D uncertain. The ends were cut back, 3 bases at V and 4 bases at J, with 10 bases in the middle. Germline CDR1 MNHGY, CDR2 SVAAGI. The CDR3 sequence is 14 residues long. CDR3: CASSYRSGNQPQHF. The CDR3 DNA is TGTGCCAGCAGTTACAGATCGGGGAATCAGCCCCAGCATTTT.

In its sample, this clonotype was seen many times. V usage is TRBV12-3 or TRBV12-4 and J usage is TRBJ1-4, with a possible D match to TRBD1 (5 bases). V was shortened by 3 bases and J by 7 bases, with 15 bases between the two germline ends. This CDR3 is 15 amino acids long. CDR3 sequence reads: CASSLSVSGGEKLFF. The CDR3 coding sequence is TGTGCCAGCAGTTTGTCAGTTTCGGGGGGTGAAAAACTGTTTTTT.

The chain combines TRBV5-4 with TRBJ2-7, with D possibly matching TRBD2 (6 bases). V lost 5 bases and J 3 bases, leaving 15 bases between the germline ends. The CDR3 is 14 residues long. Looked up from germline, CDR1 is SGHNT and CDR2 is YYREEE (reference sequence). The CDR3 loop reads CASRTGEGGYEQYF. CDR3 nucleotide sequence: TGTGCCAGCAGGACGGGAGAAGGAGGCTACGAGCAGTACTTC. The whole variable domain, remainder taken from reference TRBV5-4 and TRBJ2-7, is ETGVTQSPTHLIKTRGQQVTLRCSSQSGHNTVSWYQQALGQGPQFIFQYYREEENGRGNFPPRFSGLQFPNYSSELNVNALELDDSALYLCASRTGEGGYEQYFGPGTRLTVT.

This clonotype turned up a few times. The chain links TRBV9 to TRBJ2-2; a weak D match, TRBD2 (6 bases). V was cut by 4 bases and J by 5 bases, with 12 bases left in between. The CDR3 loop spans 14 amino acids. The V gene's germline CDR1 is SGDLS and CDR2 YYNGEE. The CDR3 spells CASSPLGGTGELFF. CDR3 in DNA: TGTGCCAGCAGCCCCCTGGGGGGAACCGGGGAGCTGTTTTTT. Filled out from reference TRBV9 and TRBJ2-2, the complete variable domain reads DSGVTQTPKHLITATGQRVTLRCSPRSGDLSVYWYQQSLDQGLQFLIQYYNGEERAKGNILERFSAQQFPDLHSELNLSSLELGDSALYFCASSPLGGTGELFFGEGSRLTVL.

Many counts were recorded for this clonotype. The gene calls are TRBV18 and TRBJ2-2; 9 bases line up with TRBD2. The germline CDR1 and CDR2 sequences are KGHSH and LQKENI. With V trimmed by 5 bases and J by 4 bases, 5 bases remained unmatched. This CDR3 has 15 amino acids. CDR3 protein: CASSLPAGGTGELFF. The CDR3 nucleotides are TGTGCCAGCTCATTGCCAGCGGGAGGCACCGGGGAGCTGTTTTTT.

This clonotype was picked up many times. The V gene is TRBV5-5, the J gene TRBJ2-5, with TRBD2 identical over 9 bases. Germline V gene lookup returns CDR1 SGHKS and CDR2 YYEKEE (reference sequence). The CDR3 sequence is 14 residues long. V was pared by 4 bases and J by 5 bases, with 6 bases of the junction left unmatched. The CDR3 sequence is CASSRGTSRETQYF. The CDR3 nucleotides read TGTGCCAGCAGCCGAGGGACTAGCAGGGAGACCCAGTACTTC.

This rearrangement joins TRBV4-1 to TRBJ1-4; 8 bases are a match to TRBD1. This CDR3 comprises 16 residues. The V and J ends lost 0 bases and 5 bases, in that order; junction bases with no gene match: 5. The germline CDR1 and CDR2 sequences are MGHRA and YSYEKL. CDR3 coding DNA: TGCGCCAGCAGCCAAGACGACAGGGGCAAAAATGAAAAACTGTTTTTT. Encoded protein: CASSQDDRGKNEKLFF.

The V and J genes are TRBV4-1 and TRBJ1-5; no reliable D call. CDR1 and CDR2 from the germline V gene are MGHRA and YSYEKL. Trimming took off 5 bases at V and 15 bases at J, with 20 bases between the two ends. This CDR3 region has 13 residues. CDR3 bases: TGCGCCAGCAGCGACGCTGGGGATGGTACAACGCATTTT. Its protein is CASSDAGDGTTHF.

This clonotype was counted many times. The rearrangement joins TRBV7-9 to TRBJ2-7, with D uncertain. V was trimmed by 10 bases and J by 3 bases, leaving 10 bases between them. The CDR3 covers 11 residues. Germline V gives CDR1 SEHNR, CDR2 FQNEAQ (reference sequence). The CDR3 DNA follows: TGTGCCACCCAGGATGGCTACGAGCAGTACTTC. This gives the protein CATQDGYEQYF.

The V and J genes are TRBV3-1 and TRBJ2-1; 11 nucleotides agree with TRBD2. The CDR3 is 17 residues long. Looked up from germline, CDR1 is LGHDT and CDR2 is YNNKEL (reference sequence). The V and J ends lost 0 bases and 6 bases, in that order; junction bases with no gene match: 7. Here the CDR3 reads CASSQEGGLAGGNEQFF. CDR3 DNA: TGTGCCAGCAGCCAAGAAGGGGGGCTAGCGGGAGGCAATGAGCAGTTCTTC.

This clonotype was observed many times. The CDR3 protein is CSAEPGGTGGEEQYF. In DNA, the CDR3 is TGCAGTGCTGAGCCAGGCGGGACAGGGGGTGAAGAGCAGTACTTC. This chain uses TRBV20-1 with TRBJ2-7, with 11 nucleotides matching TRBD1. This CDR3 has 15 amino acids. Looked up from germline, CDR1 is DFQATT and CDR2 is SNEGSKA (reference sequence). V dropped 5 bases and J dropped 7; count of bases not matched to a gene: 13.

V gene TRBV7-2 combines with J gene TRBJ2-1; tentative D call: TRBD2 (5 bases). This CDR3 region has 17 residues. Germline-derived CDR1 and CDR2 are SGHTA and FQGNSA. Trimming took 1 base from V and 2 from J, leaving 15 bases between them. The CDR3 is CASSLGFKRKPYNEQFF. The CDR3 DNA sequence: TGTGCCAGCAGCTTAGGGTTTAAGCGGAAACCCTACAATGAGCAGTTCTTC.

The CDR3 DNA sequence: TGCGCCAGCAGCGTGGACAGGCTAACAATGAACACTGAAGCTTTCTTT. It yields the protein CASSVDRLTMNTEAFF. The chain combines TRBV4-3 with TRBJ1-1; 7 nucleotides line up with TRBD1. The trim removed 5 bases at V and 0 bases at J, leaving 9 bases unmatched. The length of the CDR3 is 16 residues. Germline loops: CDR1 LGHNA, CDR2 YSLEER.

This clonotype showed up many times. The chain uses TRBV6-5 and TRBJ1-5; maybe TRBD1 (5 bases). The germline V and J ends were trimmed by 3 bases and 1 base, with 16 bases remaining between them. The V gene's germline CDR1 is MNHEY and CDR2 SVGAGI. The CDR3 length is 17 residues. CDR3 in DNA: TGTGCCAGCAGTTATGGTGGGGCAACGGGGAGCAATCAGCCCCAGCATTTT. Residues: CASSYGGATGSNQPQHF.

As concerns this clonotype: One base away lies a much larger clone, so this may be a sequencing read error. The V and J genes are TRBV15 and TRBJ1-5; 7 nucleotides agree with TRBD1. The CDR3 extends over 15 amino acids. Per germline, CDR1 LNHNV and CDR2 YYDKDF (reference sequence). J lost 0 bases, V lost 8 bases, and 7 bases had no gene match. CDR3 protein: CATGGGTASNQPQHF. Here the CDR3 DNA reads TGTGCCACCGGCGGGGGGACAGCTAGCAATCAGCCCCAGCATTTT.